This T cell receptor (beta chain) was obtained from a study of T cell changes during pregnancy in multiple sclerosis. The CDR3 has 14 residues. The germline gives CDR1 SGHVS, CDR2 FQNEAQ. V was pared by 5 bases and J by 5 bases, with 16 bases between. The method was immunoSEQ multiplex PCR; TCRdb's version includes in-frame clones alone and lacks a portion of them. Of 20,000 to 25,000 clones in the sample, around 93% were seen once. This clonotype was obtained from a female donor with multiple sclerosis, enrolled in a pregnancy study. The chain links TRBV7-8 to TRBJ2-7; a weak D match, TRBD2 (6 bases). The source material was CD4+ T cells from peripheral blood mononuclear cells, sampled in the third trimester of pregnancy. In nucleotides, the CDR3 is TGTGCCAGCAGCCCGGCGGGGTGGGTCGACGAGCAGTACTTC. This sequence encodes CASSPAGWVDEQYF.